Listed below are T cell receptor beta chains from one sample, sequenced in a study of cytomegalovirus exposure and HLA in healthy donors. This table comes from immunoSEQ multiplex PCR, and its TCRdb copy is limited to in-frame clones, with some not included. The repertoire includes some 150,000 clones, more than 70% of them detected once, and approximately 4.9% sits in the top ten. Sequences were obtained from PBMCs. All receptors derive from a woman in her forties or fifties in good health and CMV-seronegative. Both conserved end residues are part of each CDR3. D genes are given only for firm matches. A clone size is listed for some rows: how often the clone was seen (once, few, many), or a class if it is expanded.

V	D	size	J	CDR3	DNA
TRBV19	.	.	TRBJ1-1	CASSIVWGMNTEAFF	TGTGCCAGTAGTATAGTATGGGGCATGAACACTGAAGCTTTCTTT
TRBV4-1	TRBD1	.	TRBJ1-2	CASSLWTGAKLDGYTF	TGCGCCAGCAGCCTTTGGACAGGGGCGAAACTTGATGGCTACACCTTC
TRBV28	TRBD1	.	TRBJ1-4	CASSGTGLPLNEKLFF	TGTGCCAGCAGCGGGACAGGGTTACCCCTTAATGAAAAACTGTTTTTT
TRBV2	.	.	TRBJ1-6	CASSLEQSSYNSPLHF	TGTGCCAGCAGCCTCGAACAGAGCTCCTATAATTCACCCCTCCACTTT
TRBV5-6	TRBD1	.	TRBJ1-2	CASSQITGGIYYGYTF	TGTGCCAGCAGTCAAATCACAGGGGGCATTTACTATGGCTACACCTTC
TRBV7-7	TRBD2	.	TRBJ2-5	CASSRTSGYQETQYF	TGTGCTAGCAGCCGGACTAGCGGGTACCAAGAGACCCAGTACTTC
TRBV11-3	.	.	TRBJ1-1	CASSLDSRDTEAFF	TGTGCCAGCAGCTTAGATAGTCGCGACACTGAAGCTTTCTTT
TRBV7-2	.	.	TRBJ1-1	CASSLGGVNTEAFF	TGTGCCAGCAGCTTAGGGGGGGTGAACACTGAAGCTTTCTTT
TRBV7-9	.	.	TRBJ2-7	CASSLSEGGVSYEQYF	TGTGCCAGCAGCTTATCCGAAGGAGGGGTTTCCTACGAGCAGTACTTC
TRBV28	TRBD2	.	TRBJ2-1	CASSLGLAGGPSYNEQFF	TGTGCCAGCAGCTTAGGACTAGCGGGGGGCCCCTCCTACAATGAGCAGTTCTTC
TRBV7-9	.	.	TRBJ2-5	CASSQGLRQETQYF	TGTGCCAGCAGCCAGGGACTGAGACAAGAGACCCAGTACTTC
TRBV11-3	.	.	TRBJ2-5	CASSLFGEETQYF	TGTGCCAGCAGCTTATTCGGGGAAGAGACCCAGTACTTC
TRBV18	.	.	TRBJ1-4	CASSLQGDTNEKLFF	TGTGCCAGCTCACTACAAGGGGACACAAATGAAAAACTGTTTTTT
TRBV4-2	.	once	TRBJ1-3	CASSQDHRVGNTIYF	TGTGCCAGCAGCCAAGACCACAGGGTTGGAAACACCATATATTTT
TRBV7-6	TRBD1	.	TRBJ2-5	CASSANRGIVETQYF	TGTGCCAGCAGCGCTAACAGGGGAATAGTGGAGACCCAGTACTTC
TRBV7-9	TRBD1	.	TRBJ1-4	CASSLGTVATNEKLFF	TGTGCCAGCAGCTTGGGGACAGTCGCAACTAATGAAAAACTGTTTTTT
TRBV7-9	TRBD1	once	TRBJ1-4	CASSRFRGTNEKLFF	TGTGCCAGCAGCCGATTCAGGGGGACTAATGAAAAACTGTTTTTT
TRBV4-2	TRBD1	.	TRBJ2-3	CASSQGQGALSTDTQYF	TGTGCCAGCAGCCAAGGTCAGGGGGCTCTTAGCACAGATACGCAGTATTTT
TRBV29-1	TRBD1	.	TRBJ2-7	CSARTGNEQYF	TGCAGCGCTAGGACAGGAAACGAGCAGTACTTC
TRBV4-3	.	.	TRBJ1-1	CASSQERSGGTEAFF	TGCGCCAGCAGCCAAGAACGCAGTGGGGGGACTGAAGCTTTCTTT
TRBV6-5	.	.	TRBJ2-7	CASSYDRGVHEQYF	TGTGCCAGCAGTTACGACCGCGGGGTCCACGAGCAGTACTTC
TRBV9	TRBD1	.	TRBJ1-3	CASSVGFPGGFGLSSGNTIYF	TGTGCCAGCAGCGTAGGTTTTCCAGGGGGCTTTGGATTGAGCTCTGGAAACACCATATATTTT
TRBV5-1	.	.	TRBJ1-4	CASKLGTIIEKLFF	TGCGCCAGTAAACTCGGGACTATTATCGAAAAACTGTTTTTT
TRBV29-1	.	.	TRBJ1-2	CSVVGRAGSYGYTF	TGCAGCGTTGTAGGTAGGGCCGGGAGCTATGGCTACACCTTC
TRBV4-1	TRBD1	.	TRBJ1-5	CASSPGQGIWNQPQHF	TGCGCCAGCAGCCCAGGACAGGGGATTTGGAATCAGCCCCAGCATTTT
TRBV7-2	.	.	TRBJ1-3	CASIHPQFRLSSGNTIYF	TGTGCCAGCATCCACCCCCAGTTCAGGTTGAGCTCTGGAAACACCATATATTTT
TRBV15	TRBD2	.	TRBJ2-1	CATSRDLGLAGGNEQFF	TGTGCCACCAGCAGAGACCTGGGACTAGCGGGGGGGAATGAGCAGTTCTTC
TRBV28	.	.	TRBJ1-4	CASSPRSTRGEKLFF	TGTGCCAGCAGCCCTAGGTCGACGCGGGGTGAAAAACTGTTTTTT
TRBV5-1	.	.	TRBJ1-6	CASSPWRAENSPLHF	TGCGCCAGCAGCCCCTGGAGAGCTGAAAATTCACCCCTCCACTTT
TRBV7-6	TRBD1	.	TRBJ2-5	CASSLMRQGTETQYF	TGTGCCAGCAGCTTAATGAGACAGGGAACCGAGACCCAGTACTTC
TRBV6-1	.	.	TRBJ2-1	CASSLQGGRNEQFF	TGTGCCAGCAGTTTGCAGGGTGGTAGGAATGAGCAGTTCTTC
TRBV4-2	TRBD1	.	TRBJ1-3	CASSRNRGIGNTIYF	TGTGCCAGCAGCCGGAACAGGGGAATTGGAAACACCATATATTTT
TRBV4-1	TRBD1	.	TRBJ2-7	CASSQEPDRGSYEQYF	TGCGCCAGCAGCCAAGAACCGGACAGGGGTTCCTACGAGCAGTACTTC
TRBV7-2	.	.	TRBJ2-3	CASSHRLGSADTQYF	TGTGCCAGCAGCCATAGGCTAGGGAGCGCAGATACGCAGTATTTT
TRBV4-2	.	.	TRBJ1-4	CASSQGIGSFVDNEKLFF	TGTGCCAGCAGCCAAGGAATAGGGAGTTTTGTGGATAATGAAAAACTGTTTTTT
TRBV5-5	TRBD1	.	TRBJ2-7	CASSKRQGSLHEQYF	TGTGCCAGCAGTAAAAGACAGGGGTCTCTGCACGAGCAGTACTTC
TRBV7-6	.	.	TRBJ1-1	CASTLGVYGGNTEAFF	TGTGCCAGCACCTTAGGGGTATATGGAGGGAACACTGAAGCTTTCTTT
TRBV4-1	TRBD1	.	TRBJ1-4	CASSILTGVNEKLFF	TGCGCCAGCAGCATCCTGACAGGGGTGAATGAAAAACTGTTTTTT
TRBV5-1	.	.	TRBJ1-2	CASSSGQNPNYGYTF	TGCGCCAGCAGCTCAGGACAGAACCCTAACTATGGCTACACCTTC
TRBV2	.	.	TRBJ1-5	CASSASVTNQPQHF	TGTGCCAGCAGTGCTTCAGTTACCAATCAGCCCCAGCATTTT
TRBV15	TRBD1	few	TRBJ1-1	CATSTIDRGRRKAFF	TGTGCCACCAGCACCATTGACAGGGGGCGCAGGAAAGCTTTCTTT
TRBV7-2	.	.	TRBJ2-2	CASTTIRGYTGELFF	TGTGCCAGCACCACGATTAGGGGTTACACCGGGGAGCTGTTTTTT
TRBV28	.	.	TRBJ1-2	CASSSLVGGGYTF	TGTGCCAGCAGCTCCCTTGTGGGGGGTGGCTACACCTTC
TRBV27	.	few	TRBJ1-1	CASSFGGMTEAFF	TGTGCCAGCAGTTTCGGGGGGATGACTGAAGCTTTCTTT
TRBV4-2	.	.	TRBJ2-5	CASSQGPAQKETQYF	TGTGCCAGCAGCCAAGGACCCGCACAGAAGGAGACCCAGTACTTC
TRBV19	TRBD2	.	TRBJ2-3	CASLTRSGGAEDTQYF	TGTGCCAGCCTCACCCGTAGCGGGGGGGCCGAAGATACGCAGTATTTT
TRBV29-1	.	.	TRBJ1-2	CSVARTVYGYTF	TGCAGCGTTGCCCGGACAGTTTATGGCTACACCTTC
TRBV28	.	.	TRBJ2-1	CASSFIDNSYNEQFF	TGTGCCAGCAGTTTCATTGACAACTCCTACAATGAGCAGTTCTTC
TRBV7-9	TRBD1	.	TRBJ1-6	CASSPPGQSNSPLHF	TGTGCCAGCAGTCCCCCGGGACAGAGTAATTCACCCCTCCACTTT
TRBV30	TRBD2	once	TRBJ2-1	CAYKAGVTYNEQFF	TGTGCCTACAAAGCGGGGGTAACCTACAATGAGCAGTTCTTC
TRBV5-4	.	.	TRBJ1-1	CASSYNRANEAFF	TGTGCCAGCAGCTACAACAGGGCCAATGAAGCTTTCTTT
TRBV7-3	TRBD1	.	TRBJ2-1	CASSSWDRGYEQFF	TGTGCCAGCAGCTCCTGGGACAGGGGCTATGAGCAGTTCTTC
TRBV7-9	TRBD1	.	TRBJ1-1	CASSPTGDTEAFF	TGTGCCAGCAGTCCTACAGGGGACACTGAAGCTTTCTTT